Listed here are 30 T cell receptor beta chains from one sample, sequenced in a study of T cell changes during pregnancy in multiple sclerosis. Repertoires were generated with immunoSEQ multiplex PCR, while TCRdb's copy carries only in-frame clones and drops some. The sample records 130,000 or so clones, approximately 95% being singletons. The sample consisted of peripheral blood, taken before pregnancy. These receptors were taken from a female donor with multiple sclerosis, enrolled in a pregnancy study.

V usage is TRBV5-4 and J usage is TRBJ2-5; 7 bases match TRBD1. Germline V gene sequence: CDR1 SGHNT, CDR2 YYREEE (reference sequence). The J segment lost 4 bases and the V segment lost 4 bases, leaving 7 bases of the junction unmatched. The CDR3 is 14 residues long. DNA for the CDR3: TGTGCCAGCAGCCTAGGGGGCTCCGCAGAGACCCAGTACTTC. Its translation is CASSLGGSAETQYF.

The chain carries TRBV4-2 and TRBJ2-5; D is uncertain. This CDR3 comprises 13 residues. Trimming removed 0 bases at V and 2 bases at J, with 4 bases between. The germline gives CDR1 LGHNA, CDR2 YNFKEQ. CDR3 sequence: CASSQDSQETQYF. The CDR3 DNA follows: TGTGCCAGCAGCCAAGACAGTCAAGAGACCCAGTACTTC.

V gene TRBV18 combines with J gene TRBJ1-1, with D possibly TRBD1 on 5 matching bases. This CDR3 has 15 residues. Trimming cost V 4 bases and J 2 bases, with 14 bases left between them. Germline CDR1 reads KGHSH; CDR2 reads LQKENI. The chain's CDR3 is CASSLPLGLNTEAFF. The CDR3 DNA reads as TGTGCCAGCTCACTGCCGTTGGGACTTAACACTGAAGCTTTCTTT.

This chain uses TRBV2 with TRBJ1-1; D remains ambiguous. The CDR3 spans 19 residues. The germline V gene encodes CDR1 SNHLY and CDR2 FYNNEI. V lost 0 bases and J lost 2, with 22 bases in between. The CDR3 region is CASSEAVYGTGSFNTEAFF. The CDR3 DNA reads TGTGCCAGCAGTGAAGCGGTTTATGGAACGGGATCATTTAACACTGAAGCTTTCTTT.

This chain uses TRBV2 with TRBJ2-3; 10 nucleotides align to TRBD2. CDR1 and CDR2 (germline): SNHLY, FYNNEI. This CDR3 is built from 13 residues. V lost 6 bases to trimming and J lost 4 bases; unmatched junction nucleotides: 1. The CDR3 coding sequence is TGTGCCAGCAGGAGCGGGGGGGCAGATACGCAGTATTTT. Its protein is CASRSGGADTQYF.

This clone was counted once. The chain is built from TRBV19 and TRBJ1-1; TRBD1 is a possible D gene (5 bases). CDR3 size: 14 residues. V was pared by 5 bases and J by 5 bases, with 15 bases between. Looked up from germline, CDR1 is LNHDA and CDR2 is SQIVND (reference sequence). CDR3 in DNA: TGTGCCAGTAGTTCGGGACTGCGGGAAACTGAAGCTTTCTTT. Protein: CASSSGLRETEAFF.

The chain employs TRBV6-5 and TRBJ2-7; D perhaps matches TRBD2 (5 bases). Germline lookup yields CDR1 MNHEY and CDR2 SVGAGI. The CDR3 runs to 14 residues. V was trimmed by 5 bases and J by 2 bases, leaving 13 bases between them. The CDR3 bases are TGTGCCAGCAGTCGACTCTCCGGGGCCTACGAGCAGTACTTC. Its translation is CASSRLSGAYEQYF.

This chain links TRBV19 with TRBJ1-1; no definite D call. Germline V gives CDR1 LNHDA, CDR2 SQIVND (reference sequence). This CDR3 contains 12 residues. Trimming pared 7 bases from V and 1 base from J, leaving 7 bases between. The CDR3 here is CASTRGNTEAFF. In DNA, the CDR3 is TGTGCCAGTACCCGGGGGAACACTGAAGCTTTCTTT.

Written as DNA, the CDR3 is TGTGCCAGCAGCTTAAGGGCGGGGGAGAACACTGAAGCTTTCTTT. Translation: CASSLRAGENTEAFF. V is TRBV7-3 and J is TRBJ1-1, with TRBD1 as a possible D gene (5 bases). Trimming pared 1 base from V and 1 base from J, leaving 10 bases between. From germline, CDR1 is SGHTA and CDR2 FQGTGA. The CDR3 length is 15 residues.

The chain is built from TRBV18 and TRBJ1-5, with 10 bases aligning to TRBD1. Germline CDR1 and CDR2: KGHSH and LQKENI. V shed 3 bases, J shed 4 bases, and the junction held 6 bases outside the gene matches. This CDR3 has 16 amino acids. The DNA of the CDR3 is TGTGCCAGCTCACCCTCCGGGACAGGGGTTAATCAGCCCCAGCATTTT. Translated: CASSPSGTGVNQPQHF.

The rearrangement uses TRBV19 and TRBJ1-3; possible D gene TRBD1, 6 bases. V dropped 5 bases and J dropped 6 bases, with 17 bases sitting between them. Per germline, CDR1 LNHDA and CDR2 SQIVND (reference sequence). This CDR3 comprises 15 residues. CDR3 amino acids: CASSLAQGFENTIYF. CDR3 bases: TGTGCCAGTAGTCTGGCTCAGGGGTTTGAAAACACCATATATTTT.

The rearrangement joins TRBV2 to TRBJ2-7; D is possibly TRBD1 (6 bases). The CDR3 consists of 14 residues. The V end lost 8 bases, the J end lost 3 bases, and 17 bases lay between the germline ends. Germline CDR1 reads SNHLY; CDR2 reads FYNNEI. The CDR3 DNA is TGTGCCAGCCTCTTGGGGCAGGGGTTCTACGAGCAGTACTTC. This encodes CASLLGQGFYEQYF.

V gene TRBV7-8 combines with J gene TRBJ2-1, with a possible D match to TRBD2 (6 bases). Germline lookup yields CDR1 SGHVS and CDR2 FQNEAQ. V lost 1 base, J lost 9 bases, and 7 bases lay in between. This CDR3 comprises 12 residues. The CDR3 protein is CASSLGRGEQFF. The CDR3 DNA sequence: TGTGCCAGCAGCTTAGGGCGGGGTGAGCAGTTCTTC.

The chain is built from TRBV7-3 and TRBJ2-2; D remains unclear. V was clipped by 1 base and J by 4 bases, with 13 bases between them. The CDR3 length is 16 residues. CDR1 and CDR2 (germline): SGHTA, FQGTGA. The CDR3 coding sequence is TGTGCCAGCAGCTTAATTCCGTCCGGTTTCACCGGGGAGCTGTTTTTT. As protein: CASSLIPSGFTGELFF.

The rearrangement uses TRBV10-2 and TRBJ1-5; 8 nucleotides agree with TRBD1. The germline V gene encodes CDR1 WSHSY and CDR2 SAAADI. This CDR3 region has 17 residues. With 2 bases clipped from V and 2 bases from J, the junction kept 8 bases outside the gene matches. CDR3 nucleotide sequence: TGCGCCAGCAGTGAGAGGAGGACAGGGAATGGCAATCAGCCCCAGCATTTT. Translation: CASSERRTGNGNQPQHF.

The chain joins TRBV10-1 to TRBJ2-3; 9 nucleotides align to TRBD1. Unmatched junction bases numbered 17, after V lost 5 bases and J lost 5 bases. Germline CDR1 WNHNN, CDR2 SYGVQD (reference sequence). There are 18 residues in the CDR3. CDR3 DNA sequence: TGCGCCAGCAGTTCCCCGGGACAGGGCTTACCTTTCGGAGATACGCAGTATTTT. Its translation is CASSSPGQGLPFGDTQYF.

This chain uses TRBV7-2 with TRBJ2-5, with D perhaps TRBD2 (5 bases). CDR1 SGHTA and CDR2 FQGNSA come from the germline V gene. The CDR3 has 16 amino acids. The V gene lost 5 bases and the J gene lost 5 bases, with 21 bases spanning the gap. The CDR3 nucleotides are TGTGCCAGCAGCCCTCCCGGGCTAGCACCGACGGAGACCCAGTACTTC. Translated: CASSPPGLAPTETQYF.

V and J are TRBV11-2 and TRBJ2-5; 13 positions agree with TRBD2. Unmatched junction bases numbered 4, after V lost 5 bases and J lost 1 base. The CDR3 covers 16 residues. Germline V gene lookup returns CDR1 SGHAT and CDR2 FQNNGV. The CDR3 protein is CASSLRLAGGQETQYF. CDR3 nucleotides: TGTGCCAGCAGCCTTAGACTAGCGGGGGGCCAAGAGACCCAGTACTTC.

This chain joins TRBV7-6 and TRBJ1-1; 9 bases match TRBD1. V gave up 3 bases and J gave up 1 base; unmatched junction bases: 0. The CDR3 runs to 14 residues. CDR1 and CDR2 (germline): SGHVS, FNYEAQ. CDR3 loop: CASSLGQGNTEAFF. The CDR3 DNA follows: TGTGCCAGCAGCTTGGGACAGGGGAACACTGAAGCTTTCTTT.

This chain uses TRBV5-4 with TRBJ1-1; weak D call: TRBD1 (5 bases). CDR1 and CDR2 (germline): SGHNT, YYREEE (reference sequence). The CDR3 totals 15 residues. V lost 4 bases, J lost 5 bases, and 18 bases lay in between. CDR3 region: CASSPEQVPGTEAFF. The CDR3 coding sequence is TGTGCCAGCAGCCCAGAACAGGTCCCAGGGACTGAAGCTTTCTTT.

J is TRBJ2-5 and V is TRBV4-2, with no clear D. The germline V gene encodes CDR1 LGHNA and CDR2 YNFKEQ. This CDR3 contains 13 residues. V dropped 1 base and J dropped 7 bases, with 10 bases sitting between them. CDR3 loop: CASSQGQALTQYF. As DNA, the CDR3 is TGTGCCAGCAGCCAAGGTCAGGCCCTGACCCAGTACTTC.

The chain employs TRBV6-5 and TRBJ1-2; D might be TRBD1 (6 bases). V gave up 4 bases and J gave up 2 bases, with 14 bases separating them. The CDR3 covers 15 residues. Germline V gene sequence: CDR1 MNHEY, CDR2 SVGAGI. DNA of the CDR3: TGTGCCAGCAGTTCCATCCTGGACAGCAACTATGGCTACACCTTC. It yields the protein CASSSILDSNYGYTF.

Here the CDR3 reads CASSLARDRLNEKLFF. CDR3 in DNA: TGTGCCAGCAGCTTAGCGAGGGACAGACTTAATGAAAAACTGTTTTTT. J is TRBJ1-4 and V is TRBV7-8, with TRBD1 matching 7 bases. CDR3 size: 16 residues. Germline-derived CDR1 and CDR2 are SGHVS and FQNEAQ. Trimming removed 0 bases from V and 4 bases from J; junction bases left unmatched: 5.

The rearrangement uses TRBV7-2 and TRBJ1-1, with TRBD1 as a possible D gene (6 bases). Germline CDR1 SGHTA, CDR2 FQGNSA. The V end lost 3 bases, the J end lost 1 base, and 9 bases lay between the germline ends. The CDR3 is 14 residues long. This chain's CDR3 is CASSFDRTNTEAFF. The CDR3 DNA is TGTGCCAGCAGCTTCGACAGGACGAACACTGAAGCTTTCTTT.

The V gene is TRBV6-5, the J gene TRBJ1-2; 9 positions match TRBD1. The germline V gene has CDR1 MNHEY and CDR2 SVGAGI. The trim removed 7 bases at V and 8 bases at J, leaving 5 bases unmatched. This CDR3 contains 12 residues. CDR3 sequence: CASTQGQGGYTF. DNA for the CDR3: TGTGCCAGCACCCAGGGACAGGGAGGCTACACCTTC.

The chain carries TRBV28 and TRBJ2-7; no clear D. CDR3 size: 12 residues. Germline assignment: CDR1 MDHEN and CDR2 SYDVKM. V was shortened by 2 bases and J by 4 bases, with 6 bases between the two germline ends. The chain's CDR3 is CASSLGWYEQYF. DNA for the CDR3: TGTGCCAGCAGTTTAGGCTGGTACGAGCAGTACTTC.

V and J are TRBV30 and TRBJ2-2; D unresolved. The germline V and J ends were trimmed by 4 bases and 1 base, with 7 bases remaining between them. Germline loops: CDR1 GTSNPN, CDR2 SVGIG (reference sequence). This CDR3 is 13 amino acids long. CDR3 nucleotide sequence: TGTGCCTGGACAGGCCAGAACACCGGGGAGCTGTTTTTT. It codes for CAWTGQNTGELFF.

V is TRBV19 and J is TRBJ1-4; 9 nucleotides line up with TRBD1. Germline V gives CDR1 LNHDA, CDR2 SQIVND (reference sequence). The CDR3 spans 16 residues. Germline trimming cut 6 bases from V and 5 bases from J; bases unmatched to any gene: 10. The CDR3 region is CASSVPGQGRNEKLFF. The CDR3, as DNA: TGTGCCAGTAGCGTCCCGGGACAGGGACGGAATGAAAAACTGTTTTTT.

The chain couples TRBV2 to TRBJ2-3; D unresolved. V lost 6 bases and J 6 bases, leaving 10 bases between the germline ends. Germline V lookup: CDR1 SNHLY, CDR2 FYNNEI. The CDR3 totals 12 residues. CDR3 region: CASSPTMDTQYF. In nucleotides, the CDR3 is TGTGCCAGCAGCCCTACCATGGATACGCAGTATTTT.

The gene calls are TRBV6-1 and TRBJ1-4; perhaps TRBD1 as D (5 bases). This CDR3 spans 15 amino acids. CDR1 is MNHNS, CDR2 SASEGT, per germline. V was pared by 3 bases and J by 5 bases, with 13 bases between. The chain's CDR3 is CASSEGGSRNEKLFF. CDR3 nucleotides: TGTGCCAGCAGTGAGGGGGGTAGCAGAAATGAAAAACTGTTTTTT.